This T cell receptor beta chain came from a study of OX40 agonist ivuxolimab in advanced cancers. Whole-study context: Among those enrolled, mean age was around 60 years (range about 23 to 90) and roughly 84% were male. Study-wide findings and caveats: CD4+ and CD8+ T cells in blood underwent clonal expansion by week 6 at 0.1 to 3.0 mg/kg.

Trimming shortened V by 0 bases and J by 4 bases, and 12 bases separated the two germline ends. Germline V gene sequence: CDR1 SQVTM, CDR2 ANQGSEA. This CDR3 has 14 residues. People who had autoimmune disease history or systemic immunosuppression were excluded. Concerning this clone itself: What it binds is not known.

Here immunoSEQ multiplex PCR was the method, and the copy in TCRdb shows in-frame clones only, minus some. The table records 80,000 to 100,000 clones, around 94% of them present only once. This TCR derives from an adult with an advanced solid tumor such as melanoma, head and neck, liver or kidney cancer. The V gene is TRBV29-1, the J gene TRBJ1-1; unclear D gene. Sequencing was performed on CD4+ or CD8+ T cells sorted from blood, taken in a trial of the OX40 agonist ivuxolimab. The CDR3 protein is CSVEDREVPTEAFF. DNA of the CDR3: TGCAGCGTTGAAGATCGGGAGGTACCCACTGAAGCTTTCTTT.